This note documents a single T cell receptor beta chain sequence. What it binds is not known. The primer mix had 60 Vbeta and 13 Jbeta primers. Assay: immunoSEQ multiplex PCR; the TCRdb copy retains only in-frame clones and omits some. The table shows 130,000 to 150,000 clones, with 80% to 90% occurring only once. This record comes from a study of cytomegalovirus exposure and HLA in healthy donors. In germline, CDR1 is SQVTM, CDR2 ANQGSEA. Trimming removed 4 bases from V and 6 bases from J; junction bases left unmatched: 5. This CDR3 is 12 amino acids long. Likely unrecorded immune exposures existed in these nominally healthy donors. Study-wide results and caveats: Data from an earlier analysis indicated that most TCR beta V segments were productive either about 87% or about 30% of the time. In vitro confirmation showed three CMV-associated chains to be CMV antigen specific. Later analysis placed DRB1 highest and HLA-C lowest in TCR association rates, which differed by HLA locus.

The source material was PBMCs. The TCR was taken from a boy under 10 years old in good health and CMV-seronegative. This chain connects TRBV29-1 to TRBJ2-7; 8 bases line up with TRBD2. In DNA form, the CDR3 reads TGCAGCGTTGTAGGCGCGGGAGGCGAGCAGTACTTC. It translates to CSVVGAGGEQYF.